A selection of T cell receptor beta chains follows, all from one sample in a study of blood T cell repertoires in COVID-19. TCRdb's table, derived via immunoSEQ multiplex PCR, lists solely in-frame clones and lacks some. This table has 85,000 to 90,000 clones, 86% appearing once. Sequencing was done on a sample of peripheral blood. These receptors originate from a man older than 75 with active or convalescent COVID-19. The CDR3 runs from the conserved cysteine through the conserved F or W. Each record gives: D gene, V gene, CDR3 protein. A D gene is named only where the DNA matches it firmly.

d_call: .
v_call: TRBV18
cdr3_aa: CASSPDYSSGNTIYF

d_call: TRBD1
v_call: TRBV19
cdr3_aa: CASSINPRDRGYPGELFF

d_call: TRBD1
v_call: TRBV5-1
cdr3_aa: CASSSTPIGTGDTEAFF

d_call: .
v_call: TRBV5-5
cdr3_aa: CASSLLQIDEQYF

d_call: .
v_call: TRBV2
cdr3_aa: CASNREVSGANVLTF

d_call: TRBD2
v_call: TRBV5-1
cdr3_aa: CASSPGLAGGLEQYF

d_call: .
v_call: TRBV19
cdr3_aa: CASSITGNYGYTF

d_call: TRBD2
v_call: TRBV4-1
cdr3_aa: CASSVRDYNYEQYF

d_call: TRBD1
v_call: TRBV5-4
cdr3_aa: CASSTPDRAYGYTF

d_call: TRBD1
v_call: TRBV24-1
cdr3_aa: CATSDSGGVTDTQYF

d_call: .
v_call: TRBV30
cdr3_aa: CAWQRFDSTGELFF

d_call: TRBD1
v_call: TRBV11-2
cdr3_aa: CASSLLSTGTGDGYTF

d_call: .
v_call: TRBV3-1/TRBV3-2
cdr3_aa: CASSQTGGQPQHF

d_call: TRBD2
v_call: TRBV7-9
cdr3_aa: CASSSTASGSINEQFF

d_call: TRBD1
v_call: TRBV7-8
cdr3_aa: CASSENTGAYEQYF

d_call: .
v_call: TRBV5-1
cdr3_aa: CASSLVPEAPGELFF

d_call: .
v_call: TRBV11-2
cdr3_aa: CASSWLRRRNTGELFF

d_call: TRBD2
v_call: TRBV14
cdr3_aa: CASSPLMTSGTYNEQFF

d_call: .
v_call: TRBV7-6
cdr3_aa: CASSLVSGRTGELFF

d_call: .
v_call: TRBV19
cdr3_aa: CASSTPPGGGGDNTEAFF

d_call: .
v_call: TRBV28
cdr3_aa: CASSSDSWGQETQYF

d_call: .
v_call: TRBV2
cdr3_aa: CASSITRDNEQFF

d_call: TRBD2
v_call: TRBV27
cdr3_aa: CASSLYSGRWVTSTDTQYF

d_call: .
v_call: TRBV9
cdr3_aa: CASSAMTGSNSPLHF

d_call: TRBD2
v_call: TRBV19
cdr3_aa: CASSTNSGSADTQYF

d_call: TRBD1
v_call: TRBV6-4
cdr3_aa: CASSDSGGGTDTQYF

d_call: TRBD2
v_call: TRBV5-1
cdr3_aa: CASSSGTSGSDEQFF

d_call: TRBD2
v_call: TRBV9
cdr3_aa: CASSPLAGGGTDTQYF

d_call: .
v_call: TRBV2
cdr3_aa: CASSALANTDTQYF

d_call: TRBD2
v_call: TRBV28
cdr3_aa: CASSLPLAREGFRSYNEQFF

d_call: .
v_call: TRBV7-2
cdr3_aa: CASSSRDRSGEQFF

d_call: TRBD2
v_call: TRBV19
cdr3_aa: CASSPRSQRGNTGELFF

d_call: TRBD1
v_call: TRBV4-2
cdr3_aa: CASSQVGQGGGYTF

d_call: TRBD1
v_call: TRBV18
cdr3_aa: CASSPPSQGVEKLFF

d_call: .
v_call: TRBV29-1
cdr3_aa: CSVEDWGGSYGYTF

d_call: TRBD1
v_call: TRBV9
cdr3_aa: CASSVGGTGDTEAFF

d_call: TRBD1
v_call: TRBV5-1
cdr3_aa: CASSLGGQGDEQFF

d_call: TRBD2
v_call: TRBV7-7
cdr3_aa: CASSVSGRSAEQYF

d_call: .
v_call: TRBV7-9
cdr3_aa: CASSLHGQYQETQYF

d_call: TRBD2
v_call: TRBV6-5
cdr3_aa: CASSYSSSGTYNEQFF

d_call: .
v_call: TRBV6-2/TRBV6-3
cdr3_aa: CASSYSSRGRTWNYEQYF

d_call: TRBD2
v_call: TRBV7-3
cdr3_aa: CASSYSGTSGGEQFF

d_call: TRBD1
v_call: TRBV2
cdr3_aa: CASSEGQRNSPLHF

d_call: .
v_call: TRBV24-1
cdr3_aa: CATGTQYEQYF

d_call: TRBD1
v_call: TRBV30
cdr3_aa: CAWSDRGNQPQHF

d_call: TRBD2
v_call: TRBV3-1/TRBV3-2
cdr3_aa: CASSPGTSGAYEQYF

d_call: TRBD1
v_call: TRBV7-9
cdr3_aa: CASSATGVNTEAFF

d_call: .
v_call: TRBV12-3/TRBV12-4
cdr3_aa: CASSPGRGELFF

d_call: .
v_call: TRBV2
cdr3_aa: CASSDLGVTGYTF